This T cell receptor (beta chain) was retrieved from a study of T-cell reconstitution after alpha-beta-depleted transplantation in children. The germline CDR1 and CDR2 sequences are SNHLY and FYNNEI. The CDR3 is 14 residues long. The J segment lost 1 base and the V segment lost 6 bases, leaving 6 bases of the junction unmatched. A library of TCRbeta sequences, prepared with unique molecular identifiers, was generated. MiXCR, run by TCRdb on the PCR reads, gives a single entry per CDR3 protein. Here the sample spans over 550,000 distinct CDR3 sequences, under 12% being singletons. This rearrangement joins TRBV2 to TRBJ2-7; 7 nucleotides agree with TRBD2. The origin of this receptor is a human donor who donated a stem cell graft to a child with acute myeloid leukemia. The source material was PBMCs from the stem cell graft donor, sampled from the stem cell graft. The CDR3 nucleotides read TGTGCCAGCAGGGACGGCGGGAGTTCCTACGAGCAGTACTTC. Protein sequence: CASRDGGSSYEQYF.